The 24 T cell receptor beta chains reported below all come from one sample, sequenced in a study of cytomegalovirus exposure and HLA in healthy donors. This PCR relied on a set of 60 Vbeta primers and 13 Jbeta primers. The assay was immunoSEQ multiplex PCR, and TCRdb's table has in-frame clones only and misses some. The table lists over 100,000 clones, 74% of them singletons, with about 2% in the top ten. The specimen sequenced was PBMCs. These receptors all come from a human donor in good health.

This clone was counted only a few times. The rearrangement joins TRBV30 to TRBJ2-7; D possibly corresponds to TRBD1 (5 bases). V was pared by 7 bases and J by 0 bases, with 13 bases between. Germline CDR1 GTSNPN, CDR2 SVGIG (reference sequence). CDR3 length equals 13 residues. The CDR3 DNA reads as TGTGCCTTTGCGACAGCTAACTCCTACGAGCAGTACTTC. It encodes CAFATANSYEQYF.

V gene TRBV2 combines with J gene TRBJ1-1; tentatively, D is TRBD1 (6 bases). The CDR3 contains 14 residues. V was cut by 5 bases and J by 4 bases, with 14 bases left in between. CDR1 and CDR2 (germline): SNHLY, FYNNEI. This chain's CDR3 is CASSWGRGATEAFF. The CDR3 bases are TGTGCCAGCAGTTGGGGGCGTGGGGCCACTGAAGCTTTCTTT.

The rearrangement joins TRBV9 to TRBJ2-5, with 9 bases matching TRBD1. The end of the DNA fits TRBJ2-7 better, so the J call may be wrong. Germline V lookup: CDR1 SGDLS, CDR2 YYNGEE. The CDR3 runs 15 residues. This CDR3 is CASSAGQGNPYEQYF. The CDR3 nucleotides are TGTGCCAGCAGCGCCGGACAGGGGAATCCCTACGAGCAGTACTTC.

The rearrangement joins TRBV28 to TRBJ2-3, with D maybe TRBD2 (7 bases). Trimming pared 1 base from V and 4 bases from J, leaving 12 bases between. CDR1 and CDR2 from the germline V gene are MDHEN and SYDVKM. The CDR3 covers 15 residues. The CDR3 DNA sequence: TGTGCCAGCAGTTTATACAGGGCGGGGGCAGATACGCAGTATTTT. Protein sequence: CASSLYRAGADTQYF.

The genes are TRBV6-1 and TRBJ1-5; 7 nucleotides agree with TRBD1. The V gene's germline CDR1 is MNHNS and CDR2 SASEGT. The CDR3 is 13 amino acids. Trimming took 4 bases from V and 6 from J; bases not matched to a gene: 3. CDR3 region: CASSATGRQPQHF. The CDR3 region has the DNA TGTGCCAGCAGTGCGACAGGGCGTCAGCCCCAGCATTTT.

V is TRBV27 and J is TRBJ2-3; TRBD2 matches at 10 bases. With V trimmed by 3 bases and J by 1 base, 7 bases remained unmatched. This CDR3 is 17 amino acids long. Germline assignment: CDR1 MNHEY and CDR2 SMNVEV (reference sequence). The CDR3 is CASSFGLAGVGTDTQYF. In DNA, the CDR3 is TGTGCCAGCAGTTTCGGCCTAGCGGGAGTAGGCACAGATACGCAGTATTTT.

V is TRBV18 and J is TRBJ1-5, with TRBD1 identical over 7 bases. Germline V gives CDR1 KGHSH, CDR2 LQKENI. This CDR3 has 15 residues. The ends lost 3 bases at V and 9 bases at J; junction bases unmatched: 11. CDR3 bases: TGTGCCAGCTCACCCGGGACAGCTAAAGGGCTGCCCCAGCATTTT. Translation: CASSPGTAKGLPQHF. The full variable domain, with the rest looked up from reference TRBV18 and TRBJ1-5, is NAGVMQNPRHLVRRRGQEARLRCSPMKGHSHVYWYRQLPEEGLKFMVYLQKENIIDESGMPKERFSAEFPKEGPSILRIQQVVRGDSAAYFCASSPGTAKGLPQHFGDGTRLSIL.

This clone was observed a handful of times. This sequence joins TRBV28 and TRBJ1-1; no definite D call. Trimming stripped 5 bases from V and 5 bases from J, with 18 bases between. Germline V gene data show CDR1 as MDHEN and CDR2 as SYDVKM. There are 15 residues in the CDR3. CDR3 sequence (DNA): TGTGCCAGCAGTCCACCGGACCGTGGGAGGACTGAAGCTTTCTTT. Translation: CASSPPDRGRTEAFF.

This sequence joins TRBV7-6 and TRBJ2-5, with D perhaps matching TRBD1 (6 bases). CDR3 length: 15 residues. The germline V and J ends were trimmed by 4 bases and 4 bases, with 16 bases remaining between them. CDR1 SGHVS and CDR2 FNYEAQ come from the germline V gene. CDR3 in amino acids: CASSSPRTVPETQYF. The CDR3 DNA sequence: TGTGCCAGCAGCTCCCCTCGGACAGTCCCAGAGACCCAGTACTTC.

This chain connects TRBV5-8 to TRBJ1-3; 7 nucleotides match TRBD1. This CDR3 comprises 18 residues. Germline V CDR1 and CDR2: SGHTS, YDEGEE. J lost 4 bases, V lost 1 base, and 14 bases had no gene match. CDR3 in DNA: TGTGCCAGCAGCTTGATTGCCAGGACAGGAGGAGCAGGAAACACCATATATTTT. Translation: CASSLIARTGGAGNTIYF.

The J gene is TRBJ1-6, the V gene TRBV7-9; D not certain. Trimming shortened V by 5 bases and J by 8 bases, and 10 bases separated the two germline ends. Germline V CDR1 and CDR2: SEHNR, FQNEAQ (reference sequence). The CDR3 is 13 residues long. As DNA, the CDR3 is TGTGCCAGCAGCCCGAGCGGAGATTCACCCCTCCACTTT. This sequence encodes CASSPSGDSPLHF. The entire variable domain, with the rest obtained from reference TRBV7-9 and TRBJ1-6, is as follows: DTGVSQNPRHKITKRGQNVTFRCDPISEHNRLYWYRQTLGQGPEFLTYFQNEAQLEKSRLLSDRFSAERPKGSFSTLEIQRTEQGDSAMYLCASSPSGDSPLHFGNGTRLTVT.

This clone has only one observation. The CDR3 sequence: CASSHWGETNYGYTF. In nucleotides, the CDR3 is TGTGCCAGCAGCCATTGGGGAGAGACTAACTATGGCTACACCTTC. The chain recombines TRBV5-4 with TRBJ1-2; D ambiguous. Germline-derived CDR1 and CDR2 are SGHNT and YYREEE (reference sequence). Trimming stripped 4 bases from V and 0 bases from J, with 13 bases between. The length of the CDR3 is 15 residues.

The V and J genes are TRBV15 and TRBJ2-1; D possibly corresponds to TRBD1 (6 bases). Germline V gene data show CDR1 as LNHNV and CDR2 as YYDKDF (reference sequence). V was trimmed by 1 base and J by 6 bases, leaving 16 bases between them. The CDR3 is 16 amino acids. This chain's CDR3 is CATSRARLKQGNEQFF. CDR3 sequence (DNA): TGTGCCACCAGCAGAGCCCGATTGAAACAGGGCAATGAGCAGTTCTTC.

J is TRBJ2-7 and V is TRBV30; no clear D. CDR1 is GTSNPN, CDR2 SVGIG, per germline (reference sequence). This CDR3 comprises 11 residues. Trimming cost V 3 bases and J 4 bases, with 7 bases left between them. The CDR3 protein is CAWRQSYEQYF. As DNA, the CDR3 is TGTGCCTGGAGACAGTCTTACGAGCAGTACTTC. Filled out from reference TRBV30 and TRBJ2-7, the complete variable domain reads SQTIHQWPATLVQPVGSPLSLECTVEGTSNPNLYWYRQAAGRGLQLLFYSVGIGQISSEVPQNLSASRPQDRQFILSSKKLLLSDSGFYLCAWRQSYEQYFGPGTRLTVT.

The V call is TRBV7-9, the J call TRBJ2-7; 7 bases fit TRBD1. The CDR3 covers 12 residues. J was trimmed by 5 bases and V by 5 bases; bases with no gene match: 3. Germline values: CDR1 SEHNR, CDR2 FQNEAQ (reference sequence). In DNA form, the CDR3 reads TGTGCCAGCAGCCTTACAGGGGACGAGCAGTACTTC. Encoded protein: CASSLTGDEQYF.

This chain joins TRBV7-9 and TRBJ1-2; TRBD1 might be the D (5 bases). V lost 4 bases to trimming and J lost 4 bases, with 25 bases between them. CDR3 size: 18 residues. CDR1 is SEHNR, CDR2 FQNEAQ, per germline (reference sequence). For the CDR3, the DNA is TGTGCCAGCAGCTCGAACTGGAAAATGGGCCGTAGGGGCTATGGCTACACCTTC. Encoded protein: CASSSNWKMGRRGYGYTF.

The sample holds a few counts of this clone. The J gene is TRBJ1-3, the V gene TRBV5-1; D is unclear. Germline-derived CDR1 and CDR2 are SGHRS and YFSETQ. This CDR3 has 15 residues. The V gene lost 0 bases and the J gene lost 0 bases, with 7 bases spanning the gap. Here the CDR3 reads CASSLEGSSGNTIYF. The DNA of the CDR3 is TGCGCCAGCAGCTTGGAAGGGAGCTCTGGAAACACCATATATTTT.

Here the CDR3 reads CASSERRTGAEAFF. CDR3 sequence (DNA): TGTGCCAGCAGTGAAAGGAGGACGGGGGCTGAAGCTTTCTTT. The chain joins TRBV6-1 to TRBJ1-1, with D possibly being TRBD1 (5 bases). Germline lookup yields CDR1 MNHNS and CDR2 SASEGT. CDR3 length equals 14 residues. V was shortened by 2 bases and J by 6 bases, with 13 bases between the two germline ends.

V is TRBV6-1 and J is TRBJ1-5; 7 bases line up with TRBD1. This CDR3 region has 14 residues. V gave up 8 bases and J gave up 2 bases; unmatched junction bases: 6. Germline values: CDR1 MNHNS, CDR2 SASEGT. The CDR3 bases are TGTGCCAGCTCGGGACAGTACGGCAATCAGCCCCAGCATTTT. It codes for CASSGQYGNQPQHF.

This clone appeared a few times. V usage is TRBV7-2 and J usage is TRBJ1-2; D unclear. The CDR3 loop spans 14 amino acids. Per the germline V gene, CDR1 is SGHTA and CDR2 is FQGNSA. V was pared by 5 bases and J by 4 bases, with 14 bases between. For the CDR3, the DNA is TGTGCCAGCAGCCTGTATGAGGGATCCTATGGCTACACCTTC. Its protein product is CASSLYEGSYGYTF.

The gene calls are TRBV19 and TRBJ2-5; TRBD2 agrees at 12 bases. The CDR3 is made up of 17 amino acids. With V trimmed by 3 bases and J by 4 bases, 9 bases remained unmatched. CDR1 and CDR2 from the germline V gene are LNHDA and SQIVND (reference sequence). DNA of the CDR3: TGTGCCAGTAGTATCTTGAGATCTAGCGGGAGGGCAGAGACCCAGTACTTC. It codes for CASSILRSSGRAETQYF.

CDR3 protein: CASSQSGSGSGNTIYF. CDR3 coding DNA: TGTGCCAGCAGCCAATCGGGATCGGGTTCTGGAAACACCATATATTTT. This chain links TRBV5-5 with TRBJ1-3, with D uncertain. The V gene's germline CDR1 is SGHKS and CDR2 YYEKEE (reference sequence). This CDR3 comprises 16 residues. Between the trimmed V and J ends, which lost 4 bases and 1 base, there was a span of 15 bases.

CDR3 protein: CASRPDSLDTQYF. The CDR3 nucleotides read TGTGCCAGCAGACCGGACTCGTTGGATACGCAGTATTTT. The chain couples TRBV5-4 to TRBJ2-3, with TRBD2 as a possible D gene (5 bases). Germline CDR1 is SGHNT and CDR2 is YYREEE (reference sequence). This CDR3 comprises 13 residues. Trimming removed 5 bases from V and 6 bases from J, with 13 bases in between. The variable domain in full, with the rest retrieved from reference TRBV5-4 and TRBJ2-3, is ETGVTQSPTHLIKTRGQQVTLRCSSQSGHNTVSWYQQALGQGPQFIFQYYREEENGRGNFPPRFSGLQFPNYSSELNVNALELDDSALYLCASRPDSLDTQYFGPGTRLTVL.

The chain links TRBV5-4 to TRBJ2-1; TRBD1 matches at 11 bases. CDR3 size: 16 residues. Unmatched junction bases numbered 3, after V lost 0 bases and J lost 4 bases. Germline V gene sequence: CDR1 SGHNT, CDR2 YYREEE (reference sequence). The CDR3 DNA reads TGTGCCAGCAGCTTGGGGGGGACAGGGGGTTACAATGAGCAGTTCTTC. Residues: CASSLGGTGGYNEQFF.